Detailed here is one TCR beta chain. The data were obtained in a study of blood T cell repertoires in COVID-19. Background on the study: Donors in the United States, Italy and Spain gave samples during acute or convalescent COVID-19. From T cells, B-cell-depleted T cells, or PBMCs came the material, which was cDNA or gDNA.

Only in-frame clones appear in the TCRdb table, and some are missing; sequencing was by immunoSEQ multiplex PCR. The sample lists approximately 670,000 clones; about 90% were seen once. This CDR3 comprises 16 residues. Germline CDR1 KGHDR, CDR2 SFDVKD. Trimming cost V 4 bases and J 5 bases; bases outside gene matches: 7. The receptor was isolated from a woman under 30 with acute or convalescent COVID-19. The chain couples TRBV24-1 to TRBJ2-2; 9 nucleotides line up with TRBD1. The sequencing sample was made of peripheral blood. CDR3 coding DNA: TGTGCCACCAGTGACCCCCCCGGGACAGGGACCGGGGAGCTGTTTTTT. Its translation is CATSDPPGTGTGELFF.